The T cell receptor beta chain under discussion was sequenced for a study of T cell changes during pregnancy in multiple sclerosis (dated by TCRdb to the late 2010s). With regard to the full study: In women with multiple sclerosis, the researchers looked at how the T cell repertoire shifted as pregnancy progressed.

The count of this clone is one. Its antigen remains undetermined. No much larger clone exists at a distance of one base, and base qualities are not known. The library was prepared using the immunoSEQ multiplex PCR assay. Sourced from immuneACCESS, this table was stored by TCRdb with only in-frame sequences that have V and J called. A share of the clones is absent; for the studies checked, an unresolved V gene accounts for under half, and the remainder has no known explanation. The sample table lists around 40,000 clones, roughly 90% of them with a count of one. The ten most abundant clones make up 0.35% to 0.4% of the sample. The origin of this receptor is a female donor with multiple sclerosis, enrolled in a pregnancy study. The specimen comprised CD4+ T cells from peripheral blood mononuclear cells, sampled in the second trimester of pregnancy.

The nucleotides are TGTGCCAGCAGCTTAGATCTTGGGGGCAGGGTCGATCCTGAAGCTTTCTTT. Translated, this gives CASSLDLGGRVDPEAFF. The sequence joins TRBV11-2 to TRBJ1-1, with TRBD1 as a weak D call on 6 bases. Spanning cysteine to phenylalanine, the CDR3 consists of 17 amino acids. Only the CDR3 region is kept as DNA, spanning 51 bases read in frame from base 1. Reading the germline V gene gives CDR1 SGHAT and CDR2 FQNNGV. Trimming removed 0 bases from V and 6 bases from J, leaving 20 bases between the germline ends.